This TCR beta chain was identified in a study of a mutant IDH1 vaccine in newly diagnosed glioma. The table came from immunoSEQ multiplex PCR; TCRdb's copy has only in-frame clones and leaves some out. In the table there are 60,000 to 75,000 clones, roughly 86% of which are singletons. Sample time point: week 35, safety follow-up. It was 300 ug of mutant IDH1 20-mer peptide that made up each vaccine dose, given with topical imiquimod. Worth noting for this clone: Its antigen is undetermined.

Looked up from germline, CDR1 is SGHTS and CDR2 is YDEGEE. V was shortened by 3 bases and J by 5 bases, with 9 bases between the two germline ends. The CDR3 totals 13 residues. This TCR was recovered from a man aged 25 to 45 with glioma. The source material was PBMCs, sampled from a glioma patient whose treatment included an IDH1 peptide vaccine. J is TRBJ1-5 and V is TRBV5-8; a weak D match, TRBD1 (5 bases). The CDR3 protein is CASSWGVDQPQHF. The CDR3 nucleotides are TGTGCCAGCAGCTGGGGGGTAGATCAGCCCCAGCATTTT.